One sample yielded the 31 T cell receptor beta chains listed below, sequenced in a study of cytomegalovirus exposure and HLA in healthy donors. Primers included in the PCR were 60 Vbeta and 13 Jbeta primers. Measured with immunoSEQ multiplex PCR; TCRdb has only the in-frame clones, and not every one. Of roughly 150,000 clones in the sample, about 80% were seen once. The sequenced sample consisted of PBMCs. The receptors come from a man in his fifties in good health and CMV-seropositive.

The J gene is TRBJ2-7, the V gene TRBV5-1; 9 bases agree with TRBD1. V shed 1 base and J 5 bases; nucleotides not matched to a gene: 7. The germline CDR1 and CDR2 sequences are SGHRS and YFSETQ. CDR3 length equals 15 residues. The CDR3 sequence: CASSLFGQGRHEQYF. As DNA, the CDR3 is TGCGCCAGCAGCTTGTTCGGACAGGGGAGGCACGAGCAGTACTTC.

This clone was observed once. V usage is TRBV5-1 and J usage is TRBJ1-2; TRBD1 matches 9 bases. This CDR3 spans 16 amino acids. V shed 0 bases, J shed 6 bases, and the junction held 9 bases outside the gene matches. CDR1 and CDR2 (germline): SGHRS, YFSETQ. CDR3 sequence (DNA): TGCGCCAGCAGCTTGGGAGGGACAGGGAGGAGTGATGGCTACACCTTC. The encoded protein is CASSLGGTGRSDGYTF.

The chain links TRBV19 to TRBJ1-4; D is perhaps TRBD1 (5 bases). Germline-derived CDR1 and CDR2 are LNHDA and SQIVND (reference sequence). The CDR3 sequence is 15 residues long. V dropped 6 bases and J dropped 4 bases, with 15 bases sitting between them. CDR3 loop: CASRDPGLFNEKLFF. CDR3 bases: TGTGCCAGTAGGGACCCGGGACTGTTTAATGAAAAACTGTTTTTT.

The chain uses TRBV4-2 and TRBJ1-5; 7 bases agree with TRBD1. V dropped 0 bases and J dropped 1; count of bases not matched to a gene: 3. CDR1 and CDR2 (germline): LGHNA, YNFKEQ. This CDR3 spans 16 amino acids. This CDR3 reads CASSQEVRGSNQPQHF. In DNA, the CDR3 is TGTGCCAGCAGCCAAGAAGTCAGGGGGAGCAATCAGCCCCAGCATTTT.

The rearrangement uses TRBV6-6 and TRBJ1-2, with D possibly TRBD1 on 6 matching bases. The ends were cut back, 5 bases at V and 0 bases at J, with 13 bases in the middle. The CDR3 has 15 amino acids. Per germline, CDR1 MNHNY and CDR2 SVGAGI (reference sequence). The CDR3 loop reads CASSGGALANYGYTF. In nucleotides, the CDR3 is TGTGCCAGCAGTGGGGGGGCATTAGCTAACTATGGCTACACCTTC.

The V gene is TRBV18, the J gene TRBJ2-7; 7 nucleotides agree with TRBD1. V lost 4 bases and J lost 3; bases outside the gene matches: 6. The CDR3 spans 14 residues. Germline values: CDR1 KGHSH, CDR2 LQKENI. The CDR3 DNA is TGTGCCAGCTCACAAACAGGGGCAGACTACGAGCAGTACTTC. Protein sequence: CASSQTGADYEQYF. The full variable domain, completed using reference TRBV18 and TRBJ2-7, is NAGVMQNPRHLVRRRGQEARLRCSPMKGHSHVYWYRQLPEEGLKFMVYLQKENIIDESGMPKERFSAEFPKEGPSILRIQQVVRGDSAAYFCASSQTGADYEQYFGPGTRLTVT.

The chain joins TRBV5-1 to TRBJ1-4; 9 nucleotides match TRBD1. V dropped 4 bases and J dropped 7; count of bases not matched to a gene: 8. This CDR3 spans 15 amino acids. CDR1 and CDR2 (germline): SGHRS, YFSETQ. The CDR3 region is CASSATGTGIEKLFF. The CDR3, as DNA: TGCGCCAGCAGCGCTACCGGGACAGGGATTGAAAAACTGTTTTTT.

The DNA of the CDR3 is TGTGCCGGTCCACAGGGGGCAATAATGAAGGATGAAAAACTGTTTTTT. Encoded protein: CAGPQGAIMKDEKLFF. V usage is TRBV21-1 and J usage is TRBJ1-4; the tabulated D call, TRBD1, remains unverified against the DNA. TRBV21-1 is tagged as a pseudogene. The CDR3 length is 16 residues.

CDR3 sequence reads: CASRSGQNTDTQYF. CDR3 coding DNA: TGCGCCAGCAGGTCGGGACAGAACACAGATACGCAGTATTTT. The V gene is TRBV5-1, the J gene TRBJ2-3; the match to TRBD1 covers 7 bases. Trimming at V came to 5 bases and at J to 2 bases, leaving 5 bases not matched to a gene. The CDR3 spans 14 residues. Germline-derived CDR1 and CDR2 are SGHRS and YFSETQ.

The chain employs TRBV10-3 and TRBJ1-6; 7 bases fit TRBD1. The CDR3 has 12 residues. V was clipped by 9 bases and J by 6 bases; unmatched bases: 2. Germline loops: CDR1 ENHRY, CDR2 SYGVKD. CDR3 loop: CAIRDSNSPLHF. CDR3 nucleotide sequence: TGTGCCATTCGGGACAGTAATTCACCCCTCCACTTT.

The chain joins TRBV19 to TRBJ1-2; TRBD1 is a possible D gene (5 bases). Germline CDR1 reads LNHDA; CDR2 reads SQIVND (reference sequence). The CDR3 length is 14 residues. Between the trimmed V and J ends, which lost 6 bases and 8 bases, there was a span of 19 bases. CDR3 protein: CASRTSGLGGGYTF. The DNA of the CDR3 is TGTGCCAGTAGGACTTCGGGGCTCGGGGGGGGCTACACCTTC.

CDR3 residues: CASSNPPYRSYEQYF. In nucleotides, the CDR3 is TGTGCCAGCAGCAACCCTCCCTATCGCTCCTACGAGCAGTACTTC. The genes are TRBV7-8 and TRBJ2-7; D uncertain. V gave up 5 bases and J gave up 0 bases, with 14 bases separating them. This CDR3 has 15 amino acids. Germline assignment: CDR1 SGHVS and CDR2 FQNEAQ.

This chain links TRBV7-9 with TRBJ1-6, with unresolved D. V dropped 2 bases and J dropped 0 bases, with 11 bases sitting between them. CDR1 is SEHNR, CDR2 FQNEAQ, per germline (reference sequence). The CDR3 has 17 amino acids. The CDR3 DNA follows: TGTGCCAGCAGCTTATTGGGCCGTAGCTCCTATAATTCACCCCTCCACTTT. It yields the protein CASSLLGRSSYNSPLHF.

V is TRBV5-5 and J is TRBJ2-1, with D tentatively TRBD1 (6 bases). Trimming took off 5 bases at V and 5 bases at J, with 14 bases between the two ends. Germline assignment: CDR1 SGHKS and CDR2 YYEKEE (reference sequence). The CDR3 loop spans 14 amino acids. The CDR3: CASSFTNRDNEQFF. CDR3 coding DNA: TGTGCCAGCAGTTTTACTAACAGGGACAATGAGCAGTTCTTC.

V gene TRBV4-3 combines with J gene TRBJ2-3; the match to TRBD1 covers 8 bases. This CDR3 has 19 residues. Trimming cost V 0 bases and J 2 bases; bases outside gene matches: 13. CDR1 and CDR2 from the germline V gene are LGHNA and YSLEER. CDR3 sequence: CASSQDLGPGGANTDTQYF. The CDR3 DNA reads TGCGCCAGCAGCCAAGATCTCGGGCCAGGGGGCGCGAACACAGATACGCAGTATTTT.

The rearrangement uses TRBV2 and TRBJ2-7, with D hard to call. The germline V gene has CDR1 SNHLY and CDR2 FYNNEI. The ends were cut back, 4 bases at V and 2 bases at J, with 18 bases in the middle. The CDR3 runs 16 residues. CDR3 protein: CASSGSTFKPAYEQYF. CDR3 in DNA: TGTGCCAGCAGTGGCTCGACATTCAAGCCTGCCTACGAGCAGTACTTC.

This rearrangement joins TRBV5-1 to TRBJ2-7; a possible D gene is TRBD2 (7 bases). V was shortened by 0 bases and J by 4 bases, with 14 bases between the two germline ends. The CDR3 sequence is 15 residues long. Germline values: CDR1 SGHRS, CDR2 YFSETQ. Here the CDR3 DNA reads TGCGCCAGCAGCTTGGAGGGGGGGCAGGTATACGAGCAGTACTTC. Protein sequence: CASSLEGGQVYEQYF. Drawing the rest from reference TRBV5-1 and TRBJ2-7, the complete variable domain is KAGVTQTPRYLIKTRGQQVTLSCSPISGHRSVSWYQQTPGQGLQFLFEYFSETQRNKGNFPGRFSGRQFSNSRSEMNVSTLELGDSALYLCASSLEGGQVYEQYFGPGTRLTVT.

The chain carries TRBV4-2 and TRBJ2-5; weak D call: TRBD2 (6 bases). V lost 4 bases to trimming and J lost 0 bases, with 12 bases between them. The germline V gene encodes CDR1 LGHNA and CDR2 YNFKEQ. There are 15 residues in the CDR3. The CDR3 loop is CASSRGTPYQETQYF. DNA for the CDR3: TGTGCCAGCAGCCGAGGGACTCCATACCAAGAGACCCAGTACTTC.

CDR3 amino acids: CASSLVAGGRHEQFF. Here the CDR3 DNA reads TGTGCCAGCAGCTTAGTAGCGGGGGGGCGCCATGAGCAGTTCTTC. This chain joins TRBV11-2 and TRBJ2-1; 11 nucleotides align to TRBD2. Trimming removed 1 base from V and 8 bases from J; junction bases left unmatched: 4. Germline CDR1 reads SGHAT; CDR2 reads FQNNGV. The CDR3 totals 15 residues.

The CDR3 reads CASSQDSGTQYF. The CDR3 DNA sequence: TGCGCCAGCAGCCAAGATTCAGGGACCCAGTACTTC. J is TRBJ2-5 and V is TRBV4-1; D is ambiguous. V dropped 0 bases and J dropped 7 bases, with 6 bases sitting between them. Germline assignment: CDR1 MGHRA and CDR2 YSYEKL. This CDR3 is 12 amino acids long.

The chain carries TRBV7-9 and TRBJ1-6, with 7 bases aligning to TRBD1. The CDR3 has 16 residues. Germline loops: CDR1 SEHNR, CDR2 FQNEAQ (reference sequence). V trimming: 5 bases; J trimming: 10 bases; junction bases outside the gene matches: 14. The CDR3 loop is CASSTRQGDLGSPLHF. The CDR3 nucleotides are TGTGCCAGCAGCACGAGACAGGGCGATTTAGGCTCACCCCTCCACTTT.

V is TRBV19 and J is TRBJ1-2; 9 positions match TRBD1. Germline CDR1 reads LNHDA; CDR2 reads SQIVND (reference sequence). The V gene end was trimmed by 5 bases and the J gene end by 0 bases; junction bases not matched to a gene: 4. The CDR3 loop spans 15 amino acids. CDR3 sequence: CASSPRTGANYGYTF. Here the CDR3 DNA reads TGTGCCAGTAGTCCCCGGACAGGGGCTAACTATGGCTACACCTTC.

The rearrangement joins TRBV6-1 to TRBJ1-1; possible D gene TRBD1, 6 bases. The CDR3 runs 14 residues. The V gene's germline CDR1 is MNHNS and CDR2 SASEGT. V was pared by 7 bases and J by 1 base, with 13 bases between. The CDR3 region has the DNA TGTGCCAGCAATCTCCCGGGACAGAACACTGAAGCTTTCTTT. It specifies CASNLPGQNTEAFF.

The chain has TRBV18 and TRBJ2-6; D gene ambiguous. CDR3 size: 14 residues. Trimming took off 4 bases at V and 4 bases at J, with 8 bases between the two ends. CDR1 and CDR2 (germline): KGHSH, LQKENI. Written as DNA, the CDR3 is TGTGCCAGCTCACGGGCCTGGGGGGCCAACGTCCTGACTTTC. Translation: CASSRAWGANVLTF.

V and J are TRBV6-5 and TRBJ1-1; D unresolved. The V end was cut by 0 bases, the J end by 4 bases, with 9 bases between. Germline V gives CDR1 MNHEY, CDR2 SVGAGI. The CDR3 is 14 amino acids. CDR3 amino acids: CASSYSGRSTEAFF. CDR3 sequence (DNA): TGTGCCAGCAGTTACTCGGGTAGGAGCACTGAAGCTTTCTTT.

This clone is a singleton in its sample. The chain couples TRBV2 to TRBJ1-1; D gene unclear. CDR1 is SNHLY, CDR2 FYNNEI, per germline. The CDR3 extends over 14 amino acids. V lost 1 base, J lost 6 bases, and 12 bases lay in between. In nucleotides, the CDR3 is TGTGCCAGCAGTGAAGAACCCAGGCGGGCTGAAGCTTTCTTT. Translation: CASSEEPRRAEAFF.

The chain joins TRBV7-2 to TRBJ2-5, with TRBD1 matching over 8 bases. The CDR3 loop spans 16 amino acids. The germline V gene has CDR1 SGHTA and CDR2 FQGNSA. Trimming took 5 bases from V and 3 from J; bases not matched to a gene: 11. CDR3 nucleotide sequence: TGTGCCAGCAGCGCACATCACAGGACAGGGAAAGAGACCCAGTACTTC. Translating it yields CASSAHHRTGKETQYF.

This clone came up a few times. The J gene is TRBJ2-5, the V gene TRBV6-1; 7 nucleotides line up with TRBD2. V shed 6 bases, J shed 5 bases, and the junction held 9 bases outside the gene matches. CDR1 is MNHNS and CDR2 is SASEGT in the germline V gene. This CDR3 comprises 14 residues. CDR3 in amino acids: CASSSGGWAETQYF. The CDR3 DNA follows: TGTGCCAGCAGCTCCGGGGGGTGGGCGGAGACCCAGTACTTC.

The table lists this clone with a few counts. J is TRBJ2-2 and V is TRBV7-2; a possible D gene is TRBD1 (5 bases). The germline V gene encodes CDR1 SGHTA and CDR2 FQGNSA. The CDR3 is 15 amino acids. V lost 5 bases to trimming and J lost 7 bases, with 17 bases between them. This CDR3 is CASSPAPGRGGELFF. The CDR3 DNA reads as TGTGCCAGCAGCCCAGCCCCAGGTAGGGGCGGGGAGCTGTTTTTT.

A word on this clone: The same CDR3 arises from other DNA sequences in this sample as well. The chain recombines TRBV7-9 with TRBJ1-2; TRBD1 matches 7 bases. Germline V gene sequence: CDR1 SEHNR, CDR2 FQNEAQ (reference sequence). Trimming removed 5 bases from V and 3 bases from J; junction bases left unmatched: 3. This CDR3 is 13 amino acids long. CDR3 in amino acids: CASSQGGDYGYTF. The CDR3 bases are TGTGCCAGCAGCCAGGGGGGCGACTATGGCTACACCTTC.

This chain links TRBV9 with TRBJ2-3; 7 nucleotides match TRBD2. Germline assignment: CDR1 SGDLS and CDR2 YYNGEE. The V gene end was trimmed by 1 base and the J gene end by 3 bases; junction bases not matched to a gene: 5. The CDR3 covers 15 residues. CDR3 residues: CASSVSWRGTDTQYF. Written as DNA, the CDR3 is TGTGCCAGCAGCGTAAGTTGGCGGGGGACAGATACGCAGTATTTT.